A single sample is the source of the 7 T cell receptor beta chains below, sequenced in a study of technical replicates of blood from a handful of donors. TCRdb's copy holds only in-frame clones and misses some; the assay was immunoSEQ multiplex PCR. The table lists 100,000 or so clones, over 90% of them singletons. Source material: T cells isolated from PBMCs. The source of these receptors is a human donor in good health.

The rearrangement links TRBV11-2 to TRBJ2-7; a weak D match, TRBD1 (5 bases). In germline, CDR1 is SGHAT, CDR2 FQNNGV. The CDR3 has 13 amino acids. V was pared by 2 bases and J by 2 bases, with 7 bases between. CDR3 sequence reads: CASSLRGPYEQYF. The CDR3 DNA follows: TGTGCCAGCAGCTTAAGGGGCCCCTACGAGCAGTACTTC. The complete variable domain, with remaining parts taken from reference TRBV11-2 and TRBJ2-7, reads EAGVAQSPRYKIIEKRQSVAFWCNPISGHATLYWYQQILGQGPKLLIQFQNNGVVDDSQLPKDRFSAERLKGVDSTLKIQPAKLEDSAVYLCASSLRGPYEQYFGPGTRLTVT.

The V and J genes are TRBV5-6 and TRBJ2-7; D is perhaps TRBD2 (6 bases). The CDR3 length is 15 residues. V lost 4 bases and J 3 bases, leaving 17 bases between the germline ends. Germline V gives CDR1 SGHDT, CDR2 YYEEEE. CDR3 DNA: TGTGCCAGCAGCATCCTCGGAGGGATTAACTACGAGCAGTACTTC. Residues: CASSILGGINYEQYF.

The J gene is TRBJ1-5, the V gene TRBV7-8, with 9 bases lining up with TRBD1. The CDR3 contains 18 residues. Trimming took 3 bases from V and 0 from J; bases not matched to a gene: 9. The germline gives CDR1 SGHVS, CDR2 FQNEAQ. CDR3 sequence: CASSFSWTGANSNQPQHF. Here the CDR3 DNA reads TGTGCCAGCAGCTTCTCTTGGACAGGGGCGAATAGCAATCAGCCCCAGCATTTT.

The chain combines TRBV29-1 with TRBJ2-7, with 9 bases matching TRBD1. Trimming at V came to 0 bases and at J to 3 bases, leaving 0 bases not matched to a gene. CDR1 and CDR2 (germline): SQVTM, ANQGSEA. The CDR3 consists of 13 residues. For the CDR3, the DNA is TGCAGCGTTGAAGAGGACAGGGGCTACGAGCAGTACTTC. Protein: CSVEEDRGYEQYF.

The J gene is TRBJ2-7, the V gene TRBV5-1, with D tentatively TRBD2 (6 bases). This CDR3 spans 15 amino acids. Trimming removed 5 bases at V and 0 bases at J, with 15 bases between. Germline loops: CDR1 SGHRS, CDR2 YFSETQ. CDR3 sequence: CASRDLSGSSYEQYF. The DNA of the CDR3 is TGCGCCAGCAGAGATCTTAGCGGTTCCTCCTACGAGCAGTACTTC.

The V gene is TRBV19, the J gene TRBJ1-2; TRBD1 might be the D (5 bases). V gave up 9 bases and J gave up 6 bases, with 14 bases separating them. The CDR3 is made up of 12 amino acids. CDR1 LNHDA and CDR2 SQIVND come from the germline V gene (reference sequence). The DNA for the CDR3 is TGTGCCAGCAGGGAACTTCGCCATGGCTACACCTTC. Translation: CASRELRHGYTF.

The V call is TRBV13, the J call TRBJ2-5; TRBD1 aligns across 7 bases. The CDR3 length is 16 residues. Germline CDR1 and CDR2: PRHDT and FYEKMQ (reference sequence). V gave up 1 base and J gave up 4 bases; unmatched junction bases: 9. The CDR3 spells CASSLEGQWVPETQYF. The CDR3 DNA follows: TGTGCCAGCAGCTTAGAGGGACAGTGGGTCCCAGAGACCCAGTACTTC.